A single sample is the source of the 19 T cell receptor beta chains below, sequenced in a study of Graves' ophthalmopathy and Graves' hyperthyroidism. Scientists amplified the TCR beta CDR3 regions from RNA transcripts. Second-round multiplex PCR came after a first-round RT-PCR that employed HTBI primers. Using its own MiXCR run on the multiplex PCR reads, TCRdb lists one record per CDR3 protein. The table shows over a million distinct CDR3 sequences, with less than 45% occurring only once. Sequencing was carried out using peripheral blood or thyroid tissue (not recorded which). The source is an adult man with Graves' hyperthyroidism.

V is TRBV29-1 and J is TRBJ2-5; the match to TRBD1 covers 9 bases. CDR3 size: 12 residues. Germline CDR1 is SQVTM and CDR2 is ANQGSEA. The V and J ends lost 8 bases and 5 bases, in that order; junction bases with no gene match: 6. The CDR3 DNA reads TGCAGCTCGGGACAGGGCAGGGAGACCCAGTACTTC. Its translation is CSSGQGRETQYF.

This clonotype has ten or more counts. The V call is TRBV9, the J call TRBJ2-2; D not certain. The CDR3 length is 13 residues. Trimming left V 5 bases short and J 2 bases short, with 7 bases between. Germline V gene sequence: CDR1 SGDLS, CDR2 YYNGEE. For the CDR3, the DNA is TGTGCCAGCAGTCCTACTAACACCGGGGAGCTGTTTTTT. It codes for CASSPTNTGELFF.

The chain employs TRBV2 and TRBJ1-2; TRBD1 is a possible D gene (6 bases). CDR3 length equals 17 residues. V was clipped by 0 bases and J by 4 bases, with 18 bases between them. CDR1 is SNHLY and CDR2 is FYNNEI in the germline V gene. In DNA, the CDR3 is TGTGCCAGCAGTGAAGCGCTAAGGACAGTCCGCGTCTATGGCTACACCTTC. Its translation is CASSEALRTVRVYGYTF.

Many counts were recorded for this clonotype. The chain uses TRBV19 and TRBJ1-3; D is ambiguous. Germline CDR1 and CDR2: LNHDA and SQIVND (reference sequence). CDR3 size: 15 residues. The V end lost 5 bases, the J end lost 0 bases, and 11 bases lay between the germline ends. CDR3 in DNA: TGTGCCAGTAGTTCATGGACGGGCTCTGGAAACACCATATATTTT. Protein sequence: CASSSWTGSGNTIYF.

V gene TRBV6-5 combines with J gene TRBJ1-1; TRBD1 matches at 7 bases. The CDR3 runs 14 residues. Germline assignment: CDR1 MNHEY and CDR2 SVGAGI. V was clipped by 0 bases and J by 10 bases; unmatched bases: 8. The CDR3 sequence: CASSYSGQGVGAFF. The CDR3 DNA is TGTGCCAGCAGTTACTCGGGGCAGGGGGTTGGAGCTTTCTTT.

Comments on this clonotype: An end of the junction differs from the germline gene, which may be a read error. The CDR3 here is CASSQTRQGLAEQHF. CDR3 nucleotides: TGCGCCAGCAGCCAAACCCGACAGGGTCTAGCCGAGCAGCACTTC. The chain has TRBV4-1 and TRBJ2-7, with 7 bases matching TRBD1. Per germline, CDR1 MGHRA and CDR2 YSYEKL. This CDR3 contains 15 residues.

This clonotype was counted a few times. The chain couples TRBV9 to TRBJ1-5, with TRBD1 identical over 11 bases. The CDR3 is 16 residues long. Germline CDR1 SGDLS, CDR2 YYNGEE. The trim removed 4 bases at V and 4 bases at J, leaving 7 bases unmatched. The chain's CDR3 is CASSQAGTGGNQPQHF. Here the CDR3 DNA reads TGTGCCAGCAGCCAAGCCGGGACAGGGGGAAATCAGCCCCAGCATTTT. The full variable domain, rest sourced from reference TRBV9 and TRBJ1-5, is DSGVTQTPKHLITATGQRVTLRCSPRSGDLSVYWYQQSLDQGLQFLIQYYNGEERAKGNILERFSAQQFPDLHSELNLSSLELGDSALYFCASSQAGTGGNQPQHFGDGTRLSIL.

This clonotype was found a few times. A junction boundary mismatches the germline segment, possibly from a read error. The J gene is TRBJ1-2, the V gene TRBV10-3; TRBD1 agrees at 8 bases. The CDR3 covers 14 residues. Germline V gene lookup returns CDR1 ENHRY and CDR2 SYGVKD. The CDR3 coding sequence is TGTGCCAGCAGTGGACAGGGTCTTGGCTATGGCTACACCTTC. Its translation is CASSGQGLGYGYTF.

This clonotype was recorded a few times. This chain joins TRBV20-1 and TRBJ2-7; tentatively, D is TRBD1 or TRBD2 (5 bases each). CDR1 DFQATT and CDR2 SNEGSKA come from the germline V gene (reference sequence). The CDR3 has 14 amino acids. With 3 bases removed from V and 3 bases from J, the gap between germline ends came to 15 bases. Here the CDR3 reads CSASGTLKFYEQYF. In DNA form, the CDR3 reads TGCAGTGCTAGCGGGACCCTCAAATTCTACGAGCAGTACTTC.

The J gene is TRBJ2-5, the V gene TRBV28, with D perhaps matching TRBD2 (8 bases). V dropped 7 bases and J dropped 3 bases, with 24 bases sitting between them. CDR3 length equals 17 residues. In germline, CDR1 is MDHEN, CDR2 SYDVKM. CDR3 residues: CASNLLAAKTGEETQYF. DNA for the CDR3: TGTGCCAGCAACCTACTAGCGGCTAAAACAGGGGAAGAGACCCAGTACTTC. Full variable domain (outside the CDR3, taken from reference TRBV28 and TRBJ2-5): DVKVTQSSRYLVKRTGEKVFLECVQDMDHENMFWYRQDPGLGLRLIYFSYDVKMKEKGDIPEGYSVSREKKERFSLILESASTNQTSMYLCASNLLAAKTGEETQYFGPGTRLLVL.

This clonotype was recorded many times. This chain joins TRBV4-1 and TRBJ2-7; 9 nucleotides line up with TRBD2. The V gene's germline CDR1 is MGHRA and CDR2 YSYEKL. This CDR3 is 15 amino acids long. V dropped 7 bases and J dropped 3; count of bases not matched to a gene: 10. For the CDR3, the DNA is TGCGCCAGCACCCTTGGACTAGCGAGTATCTACGAGCAGTACTTC. The encoded protein is CASTLGLASIYEQYF.

In nucleotides, the CDR3 is TGTGCCATCAGCCCAGGGATAGGTTCACCCCTCCACTTT. Residues: CAISPGIGSPLHF. The rearrangement joins TRBV10-3 to TRBJ1-6; D possibly corresponds to TRBD1 (5 bases). Looked up from germline, CDR1 is ENHRY and CDR2 is SYGVKD. This CDR3 is 13 amino acids long. The ends were cut back, 6 bases at V and 9 bases at J, with 12 bases in the middle.

This clonotype has a handful of counts. The gene calls are TRBV10-3 and TRBJ2-7, with D perhaps TRBD2 (5 bases). Trimming removed 10 bases from V and 2 bases from J, with 21 bases in between. Germline values: CDR1 ENHRY, CDR2 SYGVKD. The CDR3 contains 15 residues. The CDR3: CASITQRPPPYEQYF. As DNA, the CDR3 is TGTGCCAGCATTACACAGCGGCCTCCCCCCTACGAGCAGTACTTC.

This clonotype was counted ten times or more. The CDR3 nucleotides are TGTGCCAGCAGCCCGGACAGGGCGGCCCAGTACTTC. As protein: CASSPDRAAQYF. The chain carries TRBV7-9 and TRBJ2-5; 8 bases map to TRBD1. V gave up 5 bases and J gave up 9 bases; unmatched junction bases: 5. The CDR3 has 12 residues. Germline CDR1 is SEHNR and CDR2 is FQNEAQ (reference sequence).

This clonotype showed up just a few times. A single base separates this from a much larger clone, so it may be a read error. The J gene is TRBJ1-2, the V gene TRBV5-1, with D perhaps TRBD1 (6 bases). V dropped 0 bases and J dropped 8 bases, with 11 bases sitting between them. CDR1 is SGHRS and CDR2 is YFSETQ in the germline V gene. The CDR3 consists of 13 residues. The CDR3 loop is CASSLDRDGGYTF. The CDR3 coding sequence is TGCGCCAGCAGCTTGGACAGGGATGGAGGCTACACCTTC.

A single count supports this clonotype. A read error may be the cause here, since a much bigger clone is one base away. The missing conserved phenylalanine or tryptophan at the end of this CDR3 makes a read error likely. V usage is TRBV11-2 and J usage is TRBJ1-1, with D perhaps matching TRBD1 (6 bases). Trimming cost V 2 bases and J 6 bases, with 13 bases left between them. The CDR3 length is 14 residues. From germline, CDR1 is SGHAT and CDR2 FQNNGV. CDR3 loop: CASSLSRGVAEAFL. CDR3 bases: TGTGCCAGCAGCTTAAGCAGGGGTGTTGCTGAAGCTTTCCTT.

The chain joins TRBV4-3 to TRBJ2-2; a weak D match, TRBD2 (6 bases). The germline V gene has CDR1 LGHNA and CDR2 YSLEER. V lost 0 bases and J 7 bases, leaving 6 bases between the germline ends. CDR3 length: 13 residues. The CDR3 bases are TGCGCCAGCAGCCAAGAGGGAGGCGGGGAGCTGTTTTTT. Amino acid sequence: CASSQEGGGELFF.

This clonotype was detected only a few times. This chain joins TRBV27 and TRBJ2-2; D might be TRBD1 (5 bases). Germline-derived CDR1 and CDR2 are MNHEY and SMNVEV (reference sequence). Trimming removed 6 bases from V and 4 bases from J, with 9 bases in between. The CDR3 runs 13 residues. The CDR3 sequence is CASRDIITGELFF. For the CDR3, the DNA is TGTGCCAGCAGGGACATTATCACCGGGGAGCTGTTTTTT.

This chain uses TRBV6-5 with TRBJ2-7; D perhaps matches TRBD1 (5 bases). The CDR3 runs 14 residues. V shed 2 bases and J shed 4 bases, with 12 bases lying between them. Per germline, CDR1 MNHEY and CDR2 SVGAGI. The CDR3 loop is CASSYAGPGYEQYF. The CDR3 nucleotides are TGTGCCAGCAGTTACGCAGGGCCTGGGTACGAGCAGTACTTC.